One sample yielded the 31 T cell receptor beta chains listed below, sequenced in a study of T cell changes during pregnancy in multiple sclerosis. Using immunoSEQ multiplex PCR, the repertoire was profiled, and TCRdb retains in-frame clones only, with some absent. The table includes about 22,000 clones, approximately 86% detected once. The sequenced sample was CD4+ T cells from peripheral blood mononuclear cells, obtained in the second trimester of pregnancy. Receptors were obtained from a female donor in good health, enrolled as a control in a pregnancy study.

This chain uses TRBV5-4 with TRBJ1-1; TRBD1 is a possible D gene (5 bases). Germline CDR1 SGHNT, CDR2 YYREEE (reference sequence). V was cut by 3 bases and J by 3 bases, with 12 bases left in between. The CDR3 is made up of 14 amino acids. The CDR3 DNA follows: TGTGCCAGCAGCTCCGGACAAGGCTACACTGAAGCTTTCTTT. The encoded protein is CASSSGQGYTEAFF.

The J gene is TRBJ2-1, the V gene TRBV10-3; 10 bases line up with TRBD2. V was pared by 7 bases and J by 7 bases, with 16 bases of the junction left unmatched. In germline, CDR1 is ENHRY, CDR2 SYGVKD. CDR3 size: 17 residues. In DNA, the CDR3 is TGTGCCATCACCCCCGCAGAGCGGGGGGGCAGTTTTAATGAGCAGTTCTTC. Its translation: CAITPAERGGSFNEQFF.

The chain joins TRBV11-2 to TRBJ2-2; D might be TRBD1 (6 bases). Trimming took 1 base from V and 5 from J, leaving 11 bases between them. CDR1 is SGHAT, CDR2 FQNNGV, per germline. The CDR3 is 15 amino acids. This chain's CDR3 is CASSLVAGVTGELFF. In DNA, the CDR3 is TGTGCCAGCAGCTTAGTGGCAGGGGTTACCGGGGAGCTGTTTTTT.

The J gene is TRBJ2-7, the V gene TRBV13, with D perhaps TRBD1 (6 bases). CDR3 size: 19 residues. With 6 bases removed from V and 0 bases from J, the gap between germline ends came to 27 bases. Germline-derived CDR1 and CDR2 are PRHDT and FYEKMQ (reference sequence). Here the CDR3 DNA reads TGTGCCAGCAGTTCAGCCGTGAGAGCTGGGGACATAAGCTCCTACGAGCAGTACTTC. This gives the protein CASSSAVRAGDISSYEQYF.

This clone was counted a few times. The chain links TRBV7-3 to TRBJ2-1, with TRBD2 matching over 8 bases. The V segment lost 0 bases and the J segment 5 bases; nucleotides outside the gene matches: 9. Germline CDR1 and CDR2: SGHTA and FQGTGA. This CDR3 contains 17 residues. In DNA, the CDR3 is TGTGCCAGCAGCTTAACCCGGGGGGGCCGTCTGGACAATGAGCAGTTCTTC. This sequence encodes CASSLTRGGRLDNEQFF. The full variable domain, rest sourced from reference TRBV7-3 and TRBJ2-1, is GAGVSQTPSNKVTEKGKYVELRCDPISGHTALYWYRQSLGQGPEFLIYFQGTGAADDSGLPNDRFFAVRPEGSVSTLKIQRTERGDSAVYLCASSLTRGGRLDNEQFFGPGTRLTVL.

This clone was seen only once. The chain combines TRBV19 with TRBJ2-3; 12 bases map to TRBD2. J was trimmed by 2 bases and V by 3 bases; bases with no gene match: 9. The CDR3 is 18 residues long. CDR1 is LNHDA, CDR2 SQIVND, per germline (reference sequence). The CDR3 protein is CASSIRLAGGFATDTQYF. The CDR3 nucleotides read TGTGCCAGTAGTATTCGTCTAGCGGGGGGGTTCGCCACAGATACGCAGTATTTT.

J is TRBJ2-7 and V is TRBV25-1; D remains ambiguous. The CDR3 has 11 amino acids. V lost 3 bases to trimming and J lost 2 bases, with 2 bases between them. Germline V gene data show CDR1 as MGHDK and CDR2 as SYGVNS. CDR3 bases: TGTGCCAGCAGTGATACCTACGAGCAGTACTTC. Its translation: CASSDTYEQYF.

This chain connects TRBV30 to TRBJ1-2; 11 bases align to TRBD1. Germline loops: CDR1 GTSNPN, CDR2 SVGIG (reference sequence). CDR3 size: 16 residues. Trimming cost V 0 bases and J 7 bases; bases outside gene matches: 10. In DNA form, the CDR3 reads TGTGCCTGGAGTGTACGTTTGGGGACAGGGGGGATTGGCTACACCTTC. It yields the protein CAWSVRLGTGGIGYTF.

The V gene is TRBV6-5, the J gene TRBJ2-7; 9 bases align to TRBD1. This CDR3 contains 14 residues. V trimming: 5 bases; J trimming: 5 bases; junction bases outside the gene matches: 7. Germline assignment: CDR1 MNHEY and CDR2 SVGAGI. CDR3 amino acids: CASSEEDRGNEQYF. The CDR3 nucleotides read TGTGCCAGCAGTGAGGAGGACAGGGGCAACGAGCAGTACTTC.

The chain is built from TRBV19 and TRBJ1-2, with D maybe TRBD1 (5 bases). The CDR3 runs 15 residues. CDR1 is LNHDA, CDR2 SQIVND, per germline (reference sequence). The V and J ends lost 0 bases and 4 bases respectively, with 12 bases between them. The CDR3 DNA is TGTGCCAGTAGTATAGATGGGCAGGGAAGCTATGGCTACACCTTC. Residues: CASSIDGQGSYGYTF. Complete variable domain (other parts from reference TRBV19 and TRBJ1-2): DGGITQSPKYLFRKEGQNVTLSCEQNLNHDAMYWYRQDPGQGLRLIYYSQIVNDFQKGDIAEGYSVSREKKESFPLTVTSAQKNPTAFYLCASSIDGQGSYGYTFGSGTRLTVV.

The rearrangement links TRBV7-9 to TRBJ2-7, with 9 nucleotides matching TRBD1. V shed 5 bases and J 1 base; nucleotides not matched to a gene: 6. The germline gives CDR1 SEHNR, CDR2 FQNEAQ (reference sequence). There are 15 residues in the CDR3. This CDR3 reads CASSGDREKSYEQYF. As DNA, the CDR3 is TGTGCCAGCAGCGGGGACAGGGAAAAATCCTACGAGCAGTACTTC.

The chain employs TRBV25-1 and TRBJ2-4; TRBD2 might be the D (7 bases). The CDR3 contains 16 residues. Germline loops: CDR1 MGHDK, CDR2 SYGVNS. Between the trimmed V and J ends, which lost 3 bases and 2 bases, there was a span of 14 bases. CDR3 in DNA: TGTGCCAGCAGTGAGGGGGGAGGGGGGACCAAAAACATTCAGTACTTC. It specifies CASSEGGGGTKNIQYF.

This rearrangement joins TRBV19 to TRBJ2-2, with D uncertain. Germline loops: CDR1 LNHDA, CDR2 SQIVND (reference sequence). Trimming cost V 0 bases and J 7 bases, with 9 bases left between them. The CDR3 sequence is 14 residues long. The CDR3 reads CASSIDPSGGELFF. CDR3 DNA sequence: TGTGCCAGTAGTATAGACCCCTCGGGCGGGGAGCTGTTTTTT.

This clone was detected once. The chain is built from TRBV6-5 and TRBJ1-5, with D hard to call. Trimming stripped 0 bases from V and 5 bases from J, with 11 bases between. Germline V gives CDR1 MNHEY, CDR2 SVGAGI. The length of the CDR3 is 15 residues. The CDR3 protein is CASSYSGSGHQPQHF. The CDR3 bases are TGTGCCAGCAGTTACTCTGGGTCGGGTCATCAGCCCCAGCATTTT.

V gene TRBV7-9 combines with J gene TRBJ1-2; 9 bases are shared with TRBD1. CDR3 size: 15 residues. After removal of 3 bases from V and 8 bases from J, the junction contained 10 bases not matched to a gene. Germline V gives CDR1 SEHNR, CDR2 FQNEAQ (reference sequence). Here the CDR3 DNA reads TGTGCCAGCAGCTTCCAAAAGCCACAGGGGGCGGGCTACACCTTC. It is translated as CASSFQKPQGAGYTF.

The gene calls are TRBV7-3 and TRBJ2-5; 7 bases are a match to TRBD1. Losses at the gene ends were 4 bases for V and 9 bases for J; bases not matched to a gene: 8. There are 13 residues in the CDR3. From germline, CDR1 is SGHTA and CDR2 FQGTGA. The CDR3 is CASSSDRTRAQYF. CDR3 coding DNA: TGTGCCAGCAGCTCGGACAGGACCAGGGCCCAGTACTTC.

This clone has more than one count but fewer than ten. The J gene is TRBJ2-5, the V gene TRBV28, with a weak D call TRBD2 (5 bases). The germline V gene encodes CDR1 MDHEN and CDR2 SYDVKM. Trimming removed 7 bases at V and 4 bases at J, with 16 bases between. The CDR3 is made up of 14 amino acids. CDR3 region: CASTELGRGETQYF. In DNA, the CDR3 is TGTGCCAGCACCGAACTAGGGAGAGGAGAGACCCAGTACTTC.

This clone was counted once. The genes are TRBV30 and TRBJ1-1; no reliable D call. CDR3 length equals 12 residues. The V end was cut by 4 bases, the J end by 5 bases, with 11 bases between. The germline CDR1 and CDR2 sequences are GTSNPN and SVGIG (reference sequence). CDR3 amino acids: CAWINPGTEAFF. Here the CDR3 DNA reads TGTGCCTGGATAAATCCGGGGACTGAAGCTTTCTTT.

CDR3 bases: TGCGCCAGCAGCGACAGCGGGGGGGCCGCAGATACGCAGTATTTT. It translates to CASSDSGGAADTQYF. This chain joins TRBV4-1 and TRBJ2-3, with TRBD2 identical over 10 bases. V lost 5 bases, J lost 4 bases, and 6 bases stayed unmatched. CDR1 and CDR2 from the germline V gene are MGHRA and YSYEKL. This CDR3 has 15 residues.

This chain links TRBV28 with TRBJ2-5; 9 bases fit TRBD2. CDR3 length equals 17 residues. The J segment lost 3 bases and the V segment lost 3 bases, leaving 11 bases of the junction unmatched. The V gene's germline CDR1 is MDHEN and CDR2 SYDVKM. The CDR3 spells CASSFGRASGKKETQYF. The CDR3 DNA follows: TGTGCCAGCAGTTTCGGCCGGGCTAGCGGGAAGAAAGAGACCCAGTACTTC. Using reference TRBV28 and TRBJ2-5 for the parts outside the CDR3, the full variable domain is DVKVTQSSRYLVKRTGEKVFLECVQDMDHENMFWYRQDPGLGLRLIYFSYDVKMKEKGDIPEGYSVSREKKERFSLILESASTNQTSMYLCASSFGRASGKKETQYFGPGTRLLVL.

CDR3 region: CASSLSPWSSPLHF. DNA for the CDR3: TGTGCCAGCAGTTTATCCCCATGGAGTTCACCCCTCCACTTT. The chain has TRBV27 and TRBJ1-6; D not resolved. With 0 bases removed from V and 9 bases from J, the gap between germline ends came to 9 bases. From germline, CDR1 is MNHEY and CDR2 SMNVEV (reference sequence). The CDR3 covers 14 residues.

CDR3 residues: CAWSASQLRTSGIRNEQFF. CDR3 nucleotides: TGTGCCTGGAGTGCCTCTCAACTCAGGACTAGCGGTATTAGAAATGAGCAGTTCTTC. The chain recombines TRBV30 with TRBJ2-1; the match to TRBD2 covers 10 bases. The CDR3 has 19 residues. Germline values: CDR1 GTSNPN, CDR2 SVGIG (reference sequence). V lost 1 base and J lost 7; bases outside the gene matches: 19.

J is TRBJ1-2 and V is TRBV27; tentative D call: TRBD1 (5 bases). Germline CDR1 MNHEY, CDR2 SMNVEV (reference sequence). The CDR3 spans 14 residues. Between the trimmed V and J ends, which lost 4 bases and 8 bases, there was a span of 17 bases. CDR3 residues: CASSSPARAQGYTF. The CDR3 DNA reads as TGTGCCAGCAGTTCCCCGGCCAGGGCGCAGGGCTACACCTTC.

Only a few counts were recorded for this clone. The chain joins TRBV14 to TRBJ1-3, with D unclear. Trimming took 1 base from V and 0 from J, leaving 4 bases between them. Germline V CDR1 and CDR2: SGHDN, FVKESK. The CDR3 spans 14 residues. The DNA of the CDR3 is TGTGCCAGCAGCCAAGTCCGCTCTGGAAACACCATATATTTT. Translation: CASSQVRSGNTIYF.

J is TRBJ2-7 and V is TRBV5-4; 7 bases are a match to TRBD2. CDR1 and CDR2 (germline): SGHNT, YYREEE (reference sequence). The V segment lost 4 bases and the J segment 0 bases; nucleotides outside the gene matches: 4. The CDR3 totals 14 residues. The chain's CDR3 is CASSRGDFSYEQYF. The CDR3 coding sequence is TGTGCCAGCAGCCGGGGGGACTTCTCCTACGAGCAGTACTTC.

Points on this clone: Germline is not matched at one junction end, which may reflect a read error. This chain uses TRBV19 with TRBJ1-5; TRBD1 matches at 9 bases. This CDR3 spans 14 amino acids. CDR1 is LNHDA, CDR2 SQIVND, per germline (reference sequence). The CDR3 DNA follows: TGTGCCAGTACCAATACAGGGGGCAAACAGCCCCAGCATTTT. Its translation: CASTNTGGKQPQHF.

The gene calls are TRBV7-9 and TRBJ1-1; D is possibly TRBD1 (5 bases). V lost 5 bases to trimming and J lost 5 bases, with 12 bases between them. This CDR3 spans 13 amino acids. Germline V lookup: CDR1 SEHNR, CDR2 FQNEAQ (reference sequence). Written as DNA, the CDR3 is TGTGCCAGCAGCGCAGGGAGGGATACTGAAGCTTTCTTT. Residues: CASSAGRDTEAFF.

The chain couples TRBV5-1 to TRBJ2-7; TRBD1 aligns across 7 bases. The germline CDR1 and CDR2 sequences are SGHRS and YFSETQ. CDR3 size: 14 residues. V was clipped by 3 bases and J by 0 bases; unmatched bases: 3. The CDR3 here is CASSSDRFSYEQYF. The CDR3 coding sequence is TGCGCCAGCAGCTCGGACAGGTTCTCCTACGAGCAGTACTTC. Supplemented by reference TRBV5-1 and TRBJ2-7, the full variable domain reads KAGVTQTPRYLIKTRGQQVTLSCSPISGHRSVSWYQQTPGQGLQFLFEYFSETQRNKGNFPGRFSGRQFSNSRSEMNVSTLELGDSALYLCASSSDRFSYEQYFGPGTRLTVT.

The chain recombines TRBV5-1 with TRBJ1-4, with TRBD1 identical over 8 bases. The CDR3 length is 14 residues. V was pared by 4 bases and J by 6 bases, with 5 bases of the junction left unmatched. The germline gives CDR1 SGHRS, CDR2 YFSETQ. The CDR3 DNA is TGCGCCAGCAGCAGAGACAGGGGCGATGAAAAACTGTTTTTT. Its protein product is CASSRDRGDEKLFF. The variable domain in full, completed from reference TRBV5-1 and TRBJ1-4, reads KAGVTQTPRYLIKTRGQQVTLSCSPISGHRSVSWYQQTPGQGLQFLFEYFSETQRNKGNFPGRFSGRQFSNSRSEMNVSTLELGDSALYLCASSRDRGDEKLFFGSGTQLSVL.

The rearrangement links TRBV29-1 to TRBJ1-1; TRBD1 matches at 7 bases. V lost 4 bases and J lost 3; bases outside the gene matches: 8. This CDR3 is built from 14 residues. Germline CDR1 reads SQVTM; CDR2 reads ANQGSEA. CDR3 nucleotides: TGCAGCGTTGGTCGAGGGGGCGAATACACTGAAGCTTTCTTT. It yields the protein CSVGRGGEYTEAFF.

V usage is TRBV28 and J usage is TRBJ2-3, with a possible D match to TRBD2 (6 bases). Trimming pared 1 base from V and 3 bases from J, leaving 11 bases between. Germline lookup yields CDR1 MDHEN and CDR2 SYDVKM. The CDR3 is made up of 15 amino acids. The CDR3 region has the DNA TGTGCCAGCAGTTTATCCCGGGACTTTACAGATACGCAGTATTTT. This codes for CASSLSRDFTDTQYF.